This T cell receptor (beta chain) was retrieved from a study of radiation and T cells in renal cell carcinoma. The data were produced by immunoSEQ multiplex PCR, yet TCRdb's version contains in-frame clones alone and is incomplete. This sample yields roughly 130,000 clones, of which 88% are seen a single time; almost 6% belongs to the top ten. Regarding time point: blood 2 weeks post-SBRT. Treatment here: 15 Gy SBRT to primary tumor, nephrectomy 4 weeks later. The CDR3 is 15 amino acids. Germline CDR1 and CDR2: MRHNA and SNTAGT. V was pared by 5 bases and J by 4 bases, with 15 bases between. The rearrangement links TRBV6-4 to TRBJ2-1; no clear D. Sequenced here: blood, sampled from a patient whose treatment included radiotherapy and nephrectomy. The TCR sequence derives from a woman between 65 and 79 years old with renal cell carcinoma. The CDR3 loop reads CASSLGPHPYNEQFF. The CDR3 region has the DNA TGTGCCAGCAGTCTTGGACCACACCCTTACAATGAGCAGTTCTTC.